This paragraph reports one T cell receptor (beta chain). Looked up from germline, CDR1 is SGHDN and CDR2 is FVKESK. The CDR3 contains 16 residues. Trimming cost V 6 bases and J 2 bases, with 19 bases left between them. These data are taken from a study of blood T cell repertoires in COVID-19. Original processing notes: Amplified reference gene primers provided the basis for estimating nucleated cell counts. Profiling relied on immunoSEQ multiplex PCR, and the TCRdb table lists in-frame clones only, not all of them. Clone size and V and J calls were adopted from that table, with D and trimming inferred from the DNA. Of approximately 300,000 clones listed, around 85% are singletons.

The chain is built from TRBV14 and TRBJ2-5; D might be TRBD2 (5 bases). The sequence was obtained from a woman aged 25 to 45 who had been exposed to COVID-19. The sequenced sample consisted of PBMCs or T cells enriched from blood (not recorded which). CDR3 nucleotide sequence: TGTGCCAGCAGTCCCCCGCCCACTAGGGTGCAAGAGACCCAGTACTTC. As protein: CASSPPPTRVQETQYF.